One and the same sample provided the 18 T cell receptor beta chains below, sequenced in a study of response to subunit inactivated influenza vaccine. TCRdb re-analysed the RT-PCR reads in MiXCR, keeping a single row per CDR3 protein. The sample lists roughly 670,000 distinct CDR3 sequences, approximately 14% occurring once. Here the sequenced sample was PBMCs from blood, taken 14 to 15 days before vaccination. All receptors come from a middle-aged man who received an inactivated influenza vaccine.

V gene TRBV6-6 combines with J gene TRBJ2-1; no firm D call. This CDR3 has 12 amino acids. Deletions cut 6 bases from V and 6 bases from J, with 9 bases between. CDR1 and CDR2 (germline): MNHNY, SVGAGI (reference sequence). CDR3 residues: CASSEVANEQFF. The CDR3 DNA is TGTGCCAGCAGCGAAGTTGCCAATGAGCAGTTCTTC.

This clonotype has only a few counts. This chain joins TRBV20-1 and TRBJ1-4; D unresolved. V dropped 6 bases and J dropped 4 bases, with 12 bases sitting between them. The CDR3 length is 13 residues. Germline loops: CDR1 DFQATT, CDR2 SNEGSKA (reference sequence). The CDR3 spells CSARRQNNEKLFF. The CDR3 bases are TGCAGTGCGAGAAGGCAGAATAATGAAAAACTGTTTTTT.

This clonotype was counted a few times. This rearrangement joins TRBV7-7 to TRBJ2-1; D gene ambiguous. CDR3 size: 14 residues. Germline CDR1 and CDR2: SSHAT and FNYEAQ (reference sequence). Trimming shortened V by 5 bases and J by 6 bases, and 14 bases separated the two germline ends. This CDR3 is CASSDGLGPNEQFF. The CDR3, as DNA: TGTGCCAGCAGCGACGGTCTAGGTCCCAATGAGCAGTTCTTC.

This clonotype was recorded at least ten times. V is TRBV4-1 and J is TRBJ2-1; no firm D call. Germline-derived CDR1 and CDR2 are MGHRA and YSYEKL. CDR3 length: 14 residues. V shed 0 bases and J shed 4 bases, with 7 bases lying between them. CDR3 in amino acids: CASSQDWRYNEQFF. The CDR3 DNA reads as TGCGCCAGCAGCCAAGATTGGAGATACAATGAGCAGTTCTTC.

V is TRBV7-2 and J is TRBJ1-2, with 11 bases that match TRBD1. Trimming took 3 bases from V and 7 from J; bases not matched to a gene: 13. The germline gives CDR1 SGHTA, CDR2 FQGNSA. This CDR3 contains 17 residues. The CDR3 protein is CASSFTPGGQGASGYTF. Written as DNA, the CDR3 is TGTGCCAGCAGCTTTACTCCCGGAGGACAGGGGGCGAGTGGCTACACCTTC.

This clonotype was detected many times. V usage is TRBV30 and J usage is TRBJ2-7; D remains ambiguous. Trimming removed 2 bases at V and 2 bases at J, with 13 bases between. CDR1 and CDR2 (germline): GTSNPN, SVGIG (reference sequence). The length of the CDR3 is 14 residues. In DNA form, the CDR3 reads TGTGCCTGGAGTTTGGATTCCAGAGCCTACGAGCAGTACTTC. It yields the protein CAWSLDSRAYEQYF.

The gene calls are TRBV6-2 or TRBV6-3 and TRBJ2-2; 9 nucleotides align to TRBD1. Trimming removed 5 bases from V and 7 bases from J; junction bases left unmatched: 8. The CDR3 has 15 amino acids. Per germline, CDR1 MNHEY and CDR2 SVGEGT. This CDR3 is CASSKDRGFYGELFF. DNA of the CDR3: TGTGCCAGCAGTAAGGACAGGGGTTTTTACGGGGAGCTGTTTTTT.

The table lists this clonotype with many counts. The CDR3 region has the DNA TGTGCCACCAGTGATTTAAGGGAAGACGGGGAGCTGTTTTTT. It yields the protein CATSDLREDGELFF. V gene TRBV24-1 combines with J gene TRBJ2-2, with D unresolved. The V gene's germline CDR1 is KGHDR and CDR2 SFDVKD. The CDR3 extends over 14 amino acids. Trimming cost V 1 base and J 7 bases, with 9 bases left between them.

This clonotype was recorded a few times. V gene TRBV15 combines with J gene TRBJ2-5; possibly TRBD1 or TRBD2 for D (5 bases each). There are 16 residues in the CDR3. Germline CDR1 reads LNHNV; CDR2 reads YYDKDF (reference sequence). Trimming left V 8 bases short and J 5 bases short, with 24 bases between. DNA for the CDR3: TGTGCCACCGCAGGGACCCTTCGAGGATCGAGGGAGACCCAGTACTTC. Its translation: CATAGTLRGSRETQYF.

The chain combines TRBV7-2 with TRBJ2-5, with a weak D call TRBD1 (6 bases). Germline assignment: CDR1 SGHTA and CDR2 FQGNSA. This CDR3 spans 15 amino acids. The ends were cut back, 1 base at V and 4 bases at J, with 13 bases in the middle. The CDR3 DNA is TGTGCCAGCAGCTTAGGGTCTTCAGGGGCAGAGACCCAGTACTTC. It codes for CASSLGSSGAETQYF.

This sequence joins TRBV4-3 and TRBJ2-7; no clear D gene. Germline CDR1 is LGHNA and CDR2 is YSLEER. The V gene lost 3 bases and the J gene lost 2 bases, with 14 bases spanning the gap. The CDR3 spans 15 residues. This CDR3 reads CASSHLVTGTYEQYF. CDR3 DNA sequence: TGCGCCAGCAGCCACCTCGTAACTGGAACCTACGAGCAGTACTTC.

This clonotype occurred many times. V usage is TRBV19 and J usage is TRBJ2-1; a weak D match, TRBD1 (5 bases). The V gene's germline CDR1 is LNHDA and CDR2 SQIVND (reference sequence). V lost 5 bases, J lost 3 bases, and 8 bases lay in between. This CDR3 is 13 amino acids long. The CDR3, as DNA: TGTGCCAGTAGTCCAGGGATCTACAATGAGCAGTTCTTC. Translating gives CASSPGIYNEQFF.

This clonotype has a handful of counts. The genes are TRBV6-2 or TRBV6-3 and TRBJ2-3; 7 nucleotides match TRBD1. V shed 5 bases, J shed 3 bases, and the junction held 11 bases outside the gene matches. The CDR3 totals 16 residues. The germline CDR1 and CDR2 sequences are MNHEY and SVGEGT. This CDR3 reads CASSDRQGKVTDTQYF. CDR3 nucleotide sequence: TGTGCCAGCAGTGACCGACAGGGAAAGGTGACAGATACGCAGTATTTT.

This clonotype has at least ten counts. The chain is built from TRBV4-3 and TRBJ1-5; no clear D. This CDR3 comprises 13 residues. V was clipped by 0 bases and J by 5 bases, with 5 bases between them. Germline loops: CDR1 LGHNA, CDR2 YSLEER. The chain's CDR3 is CASSQDTYQPQHF. In DNA form, the CDR3 reads TGCGCCAGCAGCCAAGACACTTATCAGCCCCAGCATTTT.

This clonotype was found a few times. The chain combines TRBV15 with TRBJ2-7, with D uncertain. Germline V CDR1 and CDR2: LNHNV, YYDKDF (reference sequence). V dropped 0 bases and J dropped 2 bases, with 8 bases sitting between them. The CDR3 has 14 residues. CDR3 bases: TGTGCCACCAGCAGAGAGGGAAGCGCCTACGAGCAGTACTTC. This codes for CATSREGSAYEQYF.

There are a few counts of this clonotype. The chain links TRBV7-3 to TRBJ2-3; D gene unclear. The length of the CDR3 is 14 residues. Germline V gene sequence: CDR1 SGHTA, CDR2 FQGTGA. Trimming shortened V by 3 bases and J by 3 bases, and 10 bases separated the two germline ends. Here the CDR3 reads CASSLTPKTDTQYF. The CDR3 DNA follows: TGTGCCAGCAGCTTGACCCCGAAAACAGATACGCAGTATTTT.

This clonotype was picked up a small number of times. This chain uses TRBV28 with TRBJ2-1; tentative D call: TRBD1 (5 bases). The length of the CDR3 is 14 residues. Trimming took off 2 bases at V and 2 bases at J, with 7 bases between the two ends. The germline gives CDR1 MDHEN, CDR2 SYDVKM. The CDR3 coding sequence is TGTGCCAGCAGTTTACAGGGCCCCTACAATGAGCAGTTCTTC. Residues: CASSLQGPYNEQFF.

This clonotype was seen more than once but under ten times. The gene calls are TRBV6-5 and TRBJ2-2; a possible D gene is TRBD1 (5 bases). Germline values: CDR1 MNHEY, CDR2 SVGAGI. V shed 0 bases and J shed 1 base, with 15 bases lying between them. CDR3 length: 18 amino acids. The CDR3 here is CASSYSFSDTGNTGELFF. CDR3 bases: TGTGCCAGCAGTTACTCGTTTAGTGACACAGGGAACACCGGGGAGCTGTTTTTT.